This note documents a single TCR beta chain sequence. What it recognizes is unknown. This sample's RNA came from whole unsorted tissue. Three rounds of nested PCR, following a modified ARM-PCR protocol, produced the TCRbeta library. TCRdb passed the multiplex PCR reads through MiXCR, listing each CDR3 protein once. The sample consists of around 120,000 distinct CDR3 sequences, around three fifths of them appearing once. This record belongs to a study of tumor and adjacent non-tumor tissue in lung cancer. About the study: Patients comprised about a dozen adenocarcinoma, a couple of squamous cell carcinoma and 1 small cell lung cancer. Study-wide results and caveats: Significantly higher TCR diversity was found in tumor than normal lung. Normal lung showed higher cumulative top 100 clone frequency than tumor.

V dropped 4 bases and J dropped 5 bases, with 18 bases sitting between them. The germline V gene has CDR1 MNHEY and CDR2 SVGAGI. This CDR3 spans 15 amino acids. V gene TRBV6-5 combines with J gene TRBJ2-7; D is unclear. This sequence was found in a young man with non-small cell lung cancer. The sequencing input was lung tumor tissue. CDR3 loop: CASSSRADWLDEQYF. In DNA form, the CDR3 reads TGTGCCAGCAGTTCTAGGGCGGATTGGCTAGACGAGCAGTACTTC.